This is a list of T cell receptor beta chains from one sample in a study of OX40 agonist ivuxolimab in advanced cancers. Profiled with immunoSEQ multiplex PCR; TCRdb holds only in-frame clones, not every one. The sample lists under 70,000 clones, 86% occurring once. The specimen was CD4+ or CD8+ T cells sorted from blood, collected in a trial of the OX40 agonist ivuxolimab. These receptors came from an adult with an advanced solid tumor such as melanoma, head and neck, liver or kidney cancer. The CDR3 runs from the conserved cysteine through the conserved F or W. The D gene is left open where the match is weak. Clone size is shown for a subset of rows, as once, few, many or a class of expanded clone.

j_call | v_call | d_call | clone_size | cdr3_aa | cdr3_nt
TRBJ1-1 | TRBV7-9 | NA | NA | CASGRAGDTEAFF | TGTGCCAGCGGACGGGCAGGGGACACTGAAGCTTTCTTT
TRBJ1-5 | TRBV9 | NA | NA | CASSVGHNTATQPQHF | TGTGCCAGCAGCGTAGGTCACAACACCGCGACTCAGCCCCAGCATTTT
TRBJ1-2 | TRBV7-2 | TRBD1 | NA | CASSTDRGLYGYTF | TGTGCCAGCAGCACCGACAGGGGCCTCTATGGCTACACCTTC
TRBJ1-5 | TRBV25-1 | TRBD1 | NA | CASSPQTGGDQPQHF | TGTGCCAGCAGTCCCCAGACAGGGGGTGATCAGCCCCAGCATTTT
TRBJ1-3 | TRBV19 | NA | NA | CASSTPGPRTGNTIYF | TGTGCCAGTAGTACACCGGGACCGAGGACTGGAAACACCATATATTTT
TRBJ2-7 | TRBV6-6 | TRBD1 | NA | CASLQGAPYEQYF | TGTGCCAGTCTACAGGGGGCGCCCTACGAGCAGTACTTC
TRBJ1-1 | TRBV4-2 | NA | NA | CASSQTPGTKNTEAFF | TGTGCCAGCAGCCAGACCCCCGGGACGAAGAACACTGAAGCTTTCTTT
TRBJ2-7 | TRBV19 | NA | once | CASSTQPPTEQYF | TGTGCCAGTAGTACCCAGCCCCCAACCGAGCAGTACTTC
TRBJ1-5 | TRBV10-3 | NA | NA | CAISDKMGQPQHF | TGTGCCATCAGTGACAAGATGGGTCAGCCCCAGCATTTT
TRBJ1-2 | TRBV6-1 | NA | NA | CASWGGQSYGYTF | TGTGCCAGCTGGGGGGGGCAGTCCTATGGCTACACCTTC
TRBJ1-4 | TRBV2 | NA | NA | CASSLRGNSGKLFF | TGTGCCAGCAGCCTCAGGGGAAATTCGGGAAAACTGTTTTTT
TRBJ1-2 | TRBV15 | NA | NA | CATSRDRDGYTF | TGTGCCACCAGCAGAGATAGGGACGGCTACACCTTC
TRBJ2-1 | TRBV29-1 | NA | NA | CSVEVGRSYNEQFF | TGCAGCGTCGAGGTAGGTCGATCCTACAATGAGCAGTTCTTC
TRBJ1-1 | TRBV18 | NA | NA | CASSPQTTNTEAFF | TGTGCCAGCTCACCTCAGACCACAAACACTGAAGCTTTCTTT
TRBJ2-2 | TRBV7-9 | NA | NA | CASSPLIPGDTGELFF | TGTGCCAGCAGCCCGTTGATACCTGGGGACACCGGGGAGCTGTTTTTT
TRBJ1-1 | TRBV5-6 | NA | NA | CASSLVPTEAFF | TGTGCCAGCAGCTTAGTCCCGACTGAAGCTTTCTTT
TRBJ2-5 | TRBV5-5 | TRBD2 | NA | CASTLLAGQETQYF | TGTGCCAGCACCTTACTAGCGGGACAAGAGACCCAGTACTTC
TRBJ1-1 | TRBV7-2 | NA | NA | CASSLMDTEAFF | TGTGCCAGCAGCTTAATGGACACTGAAGCTTTCTTT
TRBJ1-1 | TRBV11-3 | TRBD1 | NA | CASSSTGGMNTEAFF | TGTGCCAGCAGCTCGACAGGGGGCATGAACACTGAAGCTTTCTTT
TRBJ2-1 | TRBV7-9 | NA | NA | CASSLSFLLGLHNEQFF | TGTGCCAGCAGCTTAAGCTTTCTATTGGGGCTACACAATGAGCAGTTCTTC
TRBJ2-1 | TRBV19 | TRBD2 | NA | CASSRSPSRGGLEQFF | TGTGCCAGTAGTCGGAGTCCTTCCCGGGGGGGCCTCGAGCAGTTCTTC
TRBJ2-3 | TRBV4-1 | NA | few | CASSQVALSDTQYF | TGCGCCAGCAGCCAAGTCGCGCTCTCAGATACGCAGTATTTT
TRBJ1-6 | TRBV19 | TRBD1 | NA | CATQSLAGQGNSPLHF | TGTGCCACCCAGTCCCTAGCCGGACAGGGGAATTCACCCCTCCACTTT
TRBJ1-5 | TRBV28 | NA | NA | CASSLSQPQHF | TGTGCCAGCAGTTTAAGCCAGCCCCAGCATTTT
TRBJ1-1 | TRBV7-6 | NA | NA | CASSQQENTEAFF | TGTGCCAGCAGCCAACAAGAGAACACTGAAGCTTTCTTT
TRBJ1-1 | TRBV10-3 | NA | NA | CAISESVKGTEAFF | TGTGCCATCAGTGAGTCGGTGAAGGGCACTGAAGCTTTCTTT
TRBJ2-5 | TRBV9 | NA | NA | CASSPRSGDVAETQYF | TGTGCCAGCAGCCCCCGCTCGGGGGACGTTGCAGAGACCCAGTACTTC
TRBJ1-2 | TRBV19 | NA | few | CASSRTRYGYTF | TGTGCCAGCTCCAGGACCCGCTATGGCTACACCTTC
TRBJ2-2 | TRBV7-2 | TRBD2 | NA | CASSPVAGPTGELFF | TGTGCCAGCAGCCCAGTAGCGGGGCCAACCGGGGAGCTGTTTTTT
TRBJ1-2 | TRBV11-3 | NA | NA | CASSLDGGQNYGYTF | TGTGCCAGCAGCTTAGATGGGGGGCAGAACTATGGCTACACCTTC
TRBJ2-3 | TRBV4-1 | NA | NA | CASSQAGTDTQYF | TGCGCCAGCAGCCAAGCGGGCACAGATACGCAGTATTTT
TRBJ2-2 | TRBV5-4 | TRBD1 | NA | CASSFKRTGAHTGELFF | TGTGCCAGCAGCTTTAAGCGGACAGGGGCGCACACCGGGGAGCTGTTTTTT
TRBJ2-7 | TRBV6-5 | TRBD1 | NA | CASSRRTGAYEQYF | TGTGCCAGCAGTCGGAGGACAGGGGCCTACGAGCAGTACTTC
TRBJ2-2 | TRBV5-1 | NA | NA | CASSLNGQGNTGELFF | TGCGCCAGCAGCTTGAATGGACAAGGCAACACCGGGGAGCTGTTTTTT
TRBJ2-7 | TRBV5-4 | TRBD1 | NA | CASSSEGQGVQEQYF | TGTGCCAGCAGCTCGGAGGGACAGGGGGTTCAGGAGCAGTACTTC
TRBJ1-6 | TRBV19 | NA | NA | CASSIAGRSSYNSPLHF | TGTGCCAGTAGTATAGCTGGGCGGAGCTCCTATAATTCACCCCTCCACTTT
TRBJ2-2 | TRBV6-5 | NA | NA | CASRLGTGELFF | TGTGCCAGCAGGCTGGGCACCGGGGAGCTGTTTTTT
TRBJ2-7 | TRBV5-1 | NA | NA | CASSWQENYEQYF | TGCGCCAGCAGCTGGCAGGAAAACTACGAGCAGTACTTC
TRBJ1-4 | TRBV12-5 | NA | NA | CASGLPTPYNEKLFF | TGTGCTAGTGGTTTACCGACCCCATATAATGAAAAACTGTTTTTT
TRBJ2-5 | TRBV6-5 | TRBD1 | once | CASSLWTGGETQYF | TGTGCCAGCAGTTTATGGACAGGGGGGGAGACCCAGTACTTC
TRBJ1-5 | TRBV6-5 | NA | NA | CASSRRTGNQPQHF | TGTGCCAGCAGTCGCCGGACGGGCAATCAGCCCCAGCATTTT
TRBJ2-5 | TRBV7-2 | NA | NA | CASSRDGQETQYF | TGTGCCAGCAGCCGGGACGGCCAAGAGACCCAGTACTTC
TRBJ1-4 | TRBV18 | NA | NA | CASSPPIRLNEKLFF | TGTGCCAGCTCACCACCGATCCGGCTAAATGAAAAACTGTTTTTT
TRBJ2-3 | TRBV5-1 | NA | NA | CASSSPQVDTQYF | TGCGCCAGCAGCTCTCCCCAGGTGGATACGCAGTATTTT
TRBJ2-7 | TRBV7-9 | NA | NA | CASSLDRGVHEQYF | TGTGCCAGCAGCTTAGACCGCGGTGTCCACGAGCAGTACTTC
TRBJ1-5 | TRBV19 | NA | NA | CASSIKLDQPQHF | TGTGCCAGTAGTATTAAGCTGGATCAGCCCCAGCATTTT
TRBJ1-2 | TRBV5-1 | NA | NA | CASSSGTHYGYTF | TGCGCCAGCAGCAGCGGGACACATTATGGCTACACCTTC
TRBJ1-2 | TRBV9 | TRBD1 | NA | CASSVAGTGVNYGYTF | TGTGCCAGCAGCGTAGCTGGGACAGGGGTTAACTATGGCTACACCTTC
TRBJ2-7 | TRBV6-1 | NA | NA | CASREGVAQYF | TGTGCCAGCAGAGAGGGGGTTGCTCAGTACTTC
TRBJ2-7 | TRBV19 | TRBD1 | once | CASSQGGQGFYEQYF | TGTGCCAGTAGCCAAGGGGGACAGGGTTTTTACGAGCAGTACTTC
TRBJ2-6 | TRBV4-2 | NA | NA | CASSQEAGPSGANVLTF | TGTGCCAGCAGCCAAGAAGCAGGTCCTTCTGGGGCCAACGTCCTGACTTTC
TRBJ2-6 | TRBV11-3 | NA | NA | CASTQDSSGANVLTF | TGTGCCAGCACGCAGGACAGCTCTGGGGCCAACGTCCTGACTTTC
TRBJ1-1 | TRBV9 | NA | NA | CASSVDPLNTEAFF | TGTGCCAGCAGCGTCGACCCTTTGAACACTGAAGCTTTCTTT
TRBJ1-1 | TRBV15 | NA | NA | CATRRGLSEGNTEAFF | TGTGCCACCAGAAGGGGCCTCTCGGAAGGGAACACTGAAGCTTTCTTT
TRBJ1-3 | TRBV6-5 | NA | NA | CASGQQGSGNTIYF | TGTGCCAGCGGACAACAGGGTTCTGGAAACACCATATATTTT
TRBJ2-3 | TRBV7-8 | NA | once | CASSPRRFSSTDTQYF | TGTGCCAGCAGCCCCAGGAGGTTCTCTAGCACAGATACGCAGTATTTT
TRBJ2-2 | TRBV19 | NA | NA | CASRFFGELFF | TGTGCCAGTAGATTCTTCGGGGAGCTGTTTTTT
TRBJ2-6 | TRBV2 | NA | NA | CASRWTLSSSGANVLTF | TGTGCCAGCCGGTGGACCTTAAGCAGCTCTGGGGCCAACGTCCTGACTTTC
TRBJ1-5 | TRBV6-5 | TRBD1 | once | CASTRQGGNQPQHF | TGTGCCAGCACCCGACAGGGGGGGAATCAGCCCCAGCATTTT